This section outlines one T cell receptor (beta chain) sequence together with its context. Its specificity is not known. This specimen comes from a study of CD8+ T cells in alopecia areata. Treatment in this sample: oral pan-JAK inhibitor, 5-10 mg twice daily. Whole-study results and caveats: Because of a solitary nonresponder, the connection of baseline CD8+ expansion to response stays uncertain. With tofacitinib ongoing, many expanded lesional clones persisted in both scalp and blood.

Investigators isolated RNA and reverse transcribed it into cDNA to act as the sequencing template. Produced via immunoSEQ multiplex PCR; TCRdb's table is partial and in-frame only. Among about 220,000 clones listed, around three fifths were seen once. Germline CDR1 is GTSNPN and CDR2 is SVGIG (reference sequence). The CDR3 is made up of 15 amino acids. Trimming shortened V by 2 bases and J by 10 bases, and 20 bases separated the two germline ends. Sequencing was performed on CD4+ T cells sorted from blood, taken at week 4, from a patient treated with tofacitinib. The receptor was derived from a human donor with alopecia areata. The chain joins TRBV30 to TRBJ1-4, with no clear D. CDR3 amino acids: CAWSPTTGDLGKLFF. CDR3 nucleotide sequence: TGTGCCTGGAGTCCAACTACGGGCGATCTGGGAAAACTGTTTTTT.